This T cell receptor (beta chain) was recorded in a study of cytomegalovirus exposure and HLA in healthy donors (dated by TCRdb to the late 2010s). About the study as a whole: An earlier analysis of approximately 550 of the donors reported 250 to 300 Gb of sequence data and some 120 million unique TCR beta sequences from about 180 million T cells. High-throughput TCR immunosequencing, statistical association of individual TCRs with disease status, and machine learning were combined to predict cytomegalovirus infection status. HLA typing included class I and class II loci at four-digit resolution. In a later analysis, previously published TCR beta repertoires from more than 500 donors were re-analyzed and high-resolution HLA genotyping was added so that TCR occurrence patterns could be studied. Among some 410 genotyped donors of the cohort, an average of about 220,000 unique TCR beta nucleotide sequences was sequenced per donor, of which about 18% were non-productive. The number of donors typed differed by locus, with roughly 629-640 for A, B, C, DRB1 and DQB1, roughly 550 for DQA1, approximately 580 for DPA1, and around 460 for DPB1. A later genetic analysis took genome-wide SNP genotypes for 398 of the 666 donors and used that subset as a discovery cohort. Donor age, sex, ethnicity and CMV serostatus were collected together with the repertoire data. Rather than using new phenotypic data, the later analysis identified candidate immune exposures from TCR beta sequences and from how often those sequences occurred across donors. Along with the roughly 700-subject first cohort, a separate validation cohort of approximately 110 different subjects was used. An early release covering roughly 640 HLA-typed donors comprised roughly 300 gigabases of sequencing data and around 86 million unique TCR sequences. The study profiled the T cell repertoires of 500 to 800 subjects by immunosequencing and related them to cytomegalovirus serostatus. Because of strong linkage in the cohort, roughly five DR-DQ haplotypes were treated as single units for association and clustering. The study aimed to test whether signatures of past pathogen exposure could be identified by cataloging public T cell receptors. Of the 350 to 450 genotyped donors, approximately 83% fell in the genetic ancestry cluster associated with self-reported Caucasian donors. To decide whether each TCR beta V gene segment behaved as functional or pseudogenic, an earlier analysis of approximately 590 of the donors relied on high-throughput TCR beta sequencing. Every discovery cohort repertoire had been produced on one sequencing platform.

Overall study outcomes, separate from this receptor: The 87-base-pair reads could not distinguish some IMGT-functional V segments, including TRBV6-2 and TRBV6-3, so those segments were excluded. Across donors, most TCR sequences were observed very rarely, whereas some public TCRs were present in many individuals. Only TCR beta chains were sequenced in this cohort, and the absence of alpha or paired-chain data limited detectable features. V-gene and J-gene trimming of TCR beta chains was associated with a missense DCLRE1C variant in a later genetic analysis, and the association was replicated in an independent cohort. According to a later genetic analysis, donors in an Asian-associated ancestry cluster had fewer N-insertions in productive TCRs than the roughly 670-donor mean. A later analysis reported that several top co-occurrence clusters appeared linked to parvovirus B19, influenza, CMV and Epstein-Barr virus. A group of highly shared sequence variants was considered likely to be a technical artifact of the sequencing pipeline. Assigning TCR associations to individual alleles was difficult when HLA alleles, especially DR and DQ, strongly co-occurred. The authors suggested that the approach could potentially be extended to other disease states and immunological phenotypes. According to a later analysis, most CMV-associated TCR beta chains appeared to be HLA-restricted, and the HLA associations seemed to be driven largely by CMV exposure. In a later analysis, HLA-associated TCR beta chains showed more clonal expansion and lower generation probabilities than non-associated chains that were equally common. Because counts were too low, roughly 16 rarely observed V segments, including chromosome 9 orphons, were excluded from the earlier analysis of some 540 of the donors. A total of fewer than 200 TCR beta chains were listed by the study as associated with cytomegalovirus. Linkage disequilibrium might explain the correlated functional status among segregating V segments, but an unknown experimental factor could not be excluded. In an earlier analysis of approximately 590 of the donors, most TCR beta V segments appeared in productive rearrangements about 87% or about 30% of the time, broadly matching IMGT annotations. Because HLA typing was missing for some donors at each locus, association tests included only the typed subset. A further reported finding was that TCR beta sequences accurately predicted the HLA-A and HLA-B alleles for most subjects in the first cohort. Cytomegalovirus status was reported to be diagnosed by the classifier with high specificity and sensitivity in both the original and validation cohorts. A later analysis associated 16,951 TCR beta sequences with specific HLA alleles at a false discovery rate of 0.05. Sequencing depth was assumed to be roughly uniform across donors in the presence/absence analyses, though that assumption may not hold. Immune exposure information for the cohort was limited to CMV serostatus. According to a later analysis, TCR association rates differed among HLA loci, with DRB1 alleles showing the most associated TCRs and HLA-C alleles showing the fewest. In vitro tests confirmed that three of the cytomegalovirus-associated TCR beta chains recognize cytomegalovirus antigens.

The cohort comprised 670 or so healthy bone marrow donors. Cohort members were all nominally healthy when sampled, although unrecorded immune exposures were likely present. The donor tested CMV seronegative and was one of the 352 seronegative cohort members. Every donor gave a peripheral blood sample, and the peripheral blood mononuclear cells from that sample were used for TCR beta sequencing. The Qiagen DNeasy Blood Extraction Kit was used to extract genomic DNA from the blood cell samples. This clone was counted between two and nine times. The antigen it recognizes is unknown. No quality values exist for individual bases; no much larger clone is one base distant. The germline V gene gives CDR1 as SQVTM and CDR2 as ANQGSEA. The CDR3 contains 13 residues, cysteine and phenylalanine counted. Left in the record is the CDR3 DNA by itself, 39 bases read in frame from the first base. Trimming removed 6 bases from V and 3 bases from J; the gene matches leave 5 bases unexplained.

Libraries were built with the immunoSEQ multiplex PCR assay. For the multiplex PCR, a mixture combining 60 forward primers for TCR Vbeta segments and 13 reverse primers for TCR Jbeta segments was used. Amplification of the CDR3 region of rearranged TCR beta genes was performed with a multiplex PCR assay on genomic DNA. On the Illumina HiSeq System, the amplified TCR beta libraries were sequenced as 87-base-pair reads. The paper's data handling went like this. A later analysis counted approximately 84 million unique TCR beta chains across the 600 to 850 repertoires, and about 10 million of these chains were shared by at least two donors. To remove PCR and sequencing errors, raw reads were error-corrected and collapsed into unique sequences using a nearest-neighbor algorithm that merged closely related sequences. V, D and J gene segments were assigned by aligning CDR3 sequences to IMGT reference sequences. For a sequence to be retained, a match of at least six nucleotides to both a V gene segment and a J gene segment was required. A rearrangement was called productive if the CDR3 had no stop codons and remained in frame with V and J, and every other rearrangement was called non-productive. Following IMGT convention, CDR3 was defined as the stretch from the second conserved V-encoded cysteine up to the conserved J-encoded phenylalanine. In an earlier analysis of 500 to 650 of the donors, sequences lacking an unambiguous match to a single V gene segment were excluded. An earlier analysis of 550 to 650 of the donors classified V segments as functional when productive rearrangements were above 56.7% and as segregating when the standard deviation between donors was above 5%. To diagnose cytomegalovirus status from the catalog of TCR beta chain sequences, a statistical classification framework was built. A later analysis assigned V and J genes by comparing TCR nucleotide sequences with IMGT/GENE-DB human TR gene sequences. The TCRdist pipeline was used in a later analysis to assign CDR3 sequences and most-parsimonious VDJ recombination scenarios. In a later analysis, every TCR beta chain was defined by the combination of its CDR3 amino acid sequence and its V-gene family, and reads without a unique V-gene family were dropped. As a way to deal with suspected cross-contamination and a sequencing artifact, a later analysis dropped 450 to 600 nucleotide sequences that were highly shared and had low generation probability. A later analysis calculated a clonal expansion index for each public chain from normalized within-repertoire ranks of inferred template counts. In a later analysis, generation probabilities were computed with a VDJ recombination model fitted to out-of-frame rearrangements, and the resulting probabilities were checked against IGoR. Hypergeometric tests were used in a later analysis to score TCR-TCR, TCR-HLA and TCR-CMV co-occurrence, with a repertoire-size bias correction applied to the TCR pairs. A later analysis estimated false discovery rates by permuting HLA or CMV assignments 20 times. In a later analysis, co-occurring TCRs were grouped with DBSCAN, and TCRdist sequence similarity was added when clustering was performed within HLA-allele-positive subsets. Repertoires with fewer than 30,000 or more than 120,000 public chains, plus five repertoires with anomalous nucleotide sharing, were excluded from co-occurrence clustering. TCRdb provides this immuneACCESS table in a form limited to in-frame rearrangements. Some clones are lacking; in checked studies, under half of them reflect an unresolved V gene, and why the rest are absent is not known. V and J calls and clone size are copied from that table; D and trimming were computed from the DNA. This sample holds about 140,000 clones; about 75% were observed only once. 3% to 3.5% of the sample goes to the ten largest clones.

The sequence was obtained from a middle-aged man in good health and CMV-seronegative. The sequenced sample was PBMCs. The chain is encoded by TRBV29-1 joined to TRBJ1-1, with TRBD1 identical over 9 junction bases. The DNA is TGCAGCGTCGCGACAGGGGGGCACACTGAAGCTTTCTTT. Its protein product is CSVATGGHTEAFF.